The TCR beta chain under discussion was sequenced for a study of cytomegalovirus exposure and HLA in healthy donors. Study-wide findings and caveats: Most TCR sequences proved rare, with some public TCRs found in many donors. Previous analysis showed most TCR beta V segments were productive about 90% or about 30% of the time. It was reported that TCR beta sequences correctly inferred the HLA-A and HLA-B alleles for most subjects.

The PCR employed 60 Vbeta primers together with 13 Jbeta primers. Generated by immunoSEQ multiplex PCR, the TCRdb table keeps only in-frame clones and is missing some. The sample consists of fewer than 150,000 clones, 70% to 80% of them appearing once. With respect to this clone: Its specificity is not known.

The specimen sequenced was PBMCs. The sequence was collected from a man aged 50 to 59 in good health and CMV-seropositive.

This chain's CDR3 is CASSLVGTQEKLFF. In DNA, the CDR3 is TGTGCCAGCAGCTTAGTTGGGACACAGGAAAAACTGTTTTTT. V is TRBV7-9 and J is TRBJ1-4; maybe TRBD1 (6 bases). The ends were cut back, 1 base at V and 8 bases at J, with 11 bases in the middle. Germline-derived CDR1 and CDR2 are SEHNR and FQNEAQ (reference sequence). There are 14 residues in the CDR3. Variable domain in full (rest from reference TRBV7-9 and TRBJ1-4): DTGVSQNPRHKITKRGQNVTFRCDPISEHNRLYWYRQTLGQGPEFLTYFQNEAQLEKSRLLSDRFSAERPKGSFSTLEIQRTEQGDSAMYLCASSLVGTQEKLFFGSGTQLSVL.